Listed here are 23 T cell receptor beta chains from one sample, sequenced in a study of blood T cell repertoires in COVID-19. Libraries were prepared by immunoSEQ multiplex PCR; TCRdb keeps only in-frame clonotypes and omits some of them. Counted here are some 200,000 clones, about nine tenths occurring once; the ten biggest clones make up roughly 2.2%. Sequenced: peripheral blood. The receptors derive from a woman aged 45-59 years with acute or convalescent COVID-19.

As DNA, the CDR3 is TGTGCCAGCAGCGTAGATAGACTAGCGGGGGGGCAGGAGCAGTTCTTC. It yields the protein CASSVDRLAGGQEQFF. The chain employs TRBV9 and TRBJ2-1; TRBD2 aligns across 14 bases. Germline trimming cut 0 bases from V and 10 bases from J; bases unmatched to any gene: 6. CDR3 length: 16 amino acids. CDR1 and CDR2 from the germline V gene are SGDLS and YYNGEE.

J is TRBJ2-3 and V is TRBV6-5; 9 bases are shared with TRBD1. Unmatched junction bases numbered 2, after V lost 6 bases and J lost 4 bases. This CDR3 region has 13 residues. Germline CDR1 and CDR2: MNHEY and SVGAGI. For the CDR3, the DNA is TGTGCCAGCAGCAGGACAGGGGCAGATACGCAGTATTTT. Translation gives CASSRTGADTQYF.

The V and J genes are TRBV2 and TRBJ1-1, with 8 positions matching TRBD1. With V trimmed by 5 bases and J by 11 bases, 10 bases remained unmatched. The CDR3 totals 13 residues. Germline assignment: CDR1 SNHLY and CDR2 FYNNEI. The CDR3 nucleotides read TGTGCCAGCAGTTCCATAGGACAGGGAGGTGCTTTCTTT. Translating gives CASSSIGQGGAFF.

V gene TRBV19 combines with J gene TRBJ1-4, with D possibly TRBD1 on 5 matching bases. From germline, CDR1 is LNHDA and CDR2 SQIVND (reference sequence). The CDR3 covers 14 residues. The germline V and J ends were trimmed by 3 bases and 5 bases, with 10 bases remaining between them. The CDR3 sequence is CASSIGGTNEKLFF. For the CDR3, the DNA is TGTGCCAGTAGTATCGGGGGTACGAATGAAAAACTGTTTTTT. The variable domain in full, completed from reference TRBV19 and TRBJ1-4, reads DGGITQSPKYLFRKEGQNVTLSCEQNLNHDAMYWYRQDPGQGLRLIYYSQIVNDFQKGDIAEGYSVSREKKESFPLTVTSAQKNPTAFYLCASSIGGTNEKLFFGSGTQLSVL.

The chain recombines TRBV30 with TRBJ2-7; 7 bases align to TRBD2. Germline V gene sequence: CDR1 GTSNPN, CDR2 SVGIG (reference sequence). This CDR3 is 14 amino acids long. Trimming at V came to 0 bases and at J to 0 bases, leaving 2 bases not matched to a gene. The CDR3 DNA follows: TGTGCCTGGAGTGTCGGGGGGAGCTCCTACGAGCAGTACTTC. Translation gives CAWSVGGSSYEQYF.

Only one count was recorded for this clone. The V gene is TRBV6-4, the J gene TRBJ2-1, with TRBD2 identical over 11 bases. The germline V gene encodes CDR1 MRHNA and CDR2 SNTAGT. Germline trimming cut 2 bases from V and 7 bases from J; bases unmatched to any gene: 10. This CDR3 contains 17 residues. For the CDR3, the DNA is TGTGCCAGCAGTGACCTACCTAGCGGGGGGCTCCAAAATGAGCAGTTCTTC. It is translated as CASSDLPSGGLQNEQFF.

The chain has TRBV5-1 and TRBJ2-1, with a possible D match to TRBD1 (6 bases). The CDR3 has 19 residues. Deletions cut 0 bases from V and 8 bases from J, with 27 bases between. CDR1 and CDR2 from the germline V gene are SGHRS and YFSETQ. This CDR3 reads CASSLGVIFGQLNHDEQFF. The CDR3 DNA reads TGCGCCAGCAGCTTGGGGGTGATCTTTGGACAGCTAAATCACGATGAGCAGTTCTTC.

V usage is TRBV3-1 (or the pseudogene TRBV3-2) and J usage is TRBJ2-7, with 10 bases that match TRBD2. CDR1 is LGHDT and CDR2 is YNNKEL in the germline V gene (reference sequence). CDR3 length: 16 residues. V dropped 4 bases and J dropped 0; count of bases not matched to a gene: 6. The CDR3 nucleotides are TGTGCCAGCAGCCCCCAGCGGGGGGGTCACTCCTACGAGCAGTACTTC. Residues: CASSPQRGGHSYEQYF.

In nucleotides, the CDR3 is TGTGCCAGCGTACTAGCGGGACACACAGATACGCAGTATTTT. It is translated as CASVLAGHTDTQYF. The chain employs TRBV7-2 and TRBJ2-3, with TRBD2 matching over 10 bases. V was clipped by 8 bases and J by 2 bases; unmatched bases: 4. Germline values: CDR1 SGHTA, CDR2 FQGNSA. This CDR3 contains 14 residues.

This chain uses TRBV7-3 with TRBJ2-3; 7 bases match TRBD2. Trimming at V came to 6 bases and at J to 3 bases, leaving 3 bases not matched to a gene. The CDR3 totals 13 residues. Per the germline V gene, CDR1 is SGHTA and CDR2 is FQGTGA. CDR3 residues: CASSNGGTDTQYF. CDR3 sequence (DNA): TGTGCCAGCAGTAACGGGGGGACAGATACGCAGTATTTT.

A single count supports this clone. V gene TRBV11-3 combines with J gene TRBJ2-3; 11 positions match TRBD2. Looked up from germline, CDR1 is SGHNT and CDR2 is YENEEA. The CDR3 loop spans 16 amino acids. V shed 5 bases and J 0 bases; nucleotides not matched to a gene: 4. The CDR3 here is CASSTGTSGSTDTQYF. In DNA form, the CDR3 reads TGTGCCAGCAGCACTGGGACTAGCGGTAGCACAGATACGCAGTATTTT.

This clone has more than one count but fewer than ten. This chain uses TRBV19 with TRBJ1-2; perhaps TRBD1 as D (6 bases). The CDR3 is 13 amino acids. Germline V gives CDR1 LNHDA, CDR2 SQIVND (reference sequence). The germline V and J ends were trimmed by 4 bases and 4 bases, with 10 bases remaining between them. DNA for the CDR3: TGTGCCAGTAGTAGACAGGCCCTCTATGGCTACACCTTC. The encoded protein is CASSRQALYGYTF.

This chain links TRBV7-9 with TRBJ2-7, with 10 nucleotides matching TRBD2. With 4 bases clipped from V and 2 bases from J, the junction kept 11 bases outside the gene matches. Germline CDR1 and CDR2: SEHNR and FQNEAQ (reference sequence). This CDR3 spans 17 amino acids. CDR3: CASSSQASGRHAYEQYF. The CDR3 nucleotides read TGTGCCAGCAGCTCCCAGGCTAGCGGGAGACATGCCTACGAGCAGTACTTC.

The V gene is TRBV19, the J gene TRBJ1-5; D is ambiguous. CDR1 and CDR2 (germline): LNHDA, SQIVND (reference sequence). V was cut by 7 bases and J by 3 bases, with 10 bases left in between. The CDR3 has 13 amino acids. In DNA form, the CDR3 reads TGTGCCAGTATGGAGAGCCTCAATCAGCCCCAGCATTTT. It translates to CASMESLNQPQHF.

The V call is TRBV30, the J call TRBJ2-3, with 7 nucleotides matching TRBD1. V lost 3 bases to trimming and J lost 14 bases; unmatched junction nucleotides: 11. From germline, CDR1 is GTSNPN and CDR2 SVGIG (reference sequence). The CDR3 runs 12 residues. DNA for the CDR3: TGTGCCTGGAGCGGCACAGGGGCCCCTCCGTATTTT. Encoded protein: CAWSGTGAPPYF. The whole variable domain, remainder taken from reference TRBV30 and TRBJ2-3, is SQTIHQWPATLVQPVGSPLSLECTVEGTSNPNLYWYRQAAGRGLQLLFYSVGIGQISSEVPQNLSASRPQDRQFILSSKKLLLSDSGFYLCAWSGTGAPPYFGPGTRLTVL.

This chain joins TRBV9 and TRBJ1-2, with 8 bases aligning to TRBD1. After removal of 5 bases from V and 5 bases from J, the junction contained 8 bases not matched to a gene. This CDR3 contains 14 residues. Germline V gives CDR1 SGDLS, CDR2 YYNGEE. CDR3 coding DNA: TGTGCCAGCAGGGCCGGACAGGGCCCTTATGGCTACACCTTC. Translated: CASRAGQGPYGYTF.

The CDR3 spells CASRPGFWTGEKLFF. The CDR3 DNA is TGTGCCAGCAGACCGGGCTTCTGGACAGGAGAAAAACTGTTTTTT. The rearrangement uses TRBV6-5 and TRBJ1-4; 7 positions agree with TRBD1. CDR3 length equals 15 residues. Germline V CDR1 and CDR2: MNHEY, SVGAGI. The V segment lost 6 bases and the J segment 8 bases; nucleotides outside the gene matches: 12.

Only one count was recorded for this clone. The chain employs TRBV29-1 and TRBJ2-6; D is unclear. The CDR3 spans 15 residues. V lost 4 bases to trimming and J lost 0 bases, with 10 bases between them. Germline V CDR1 and CDR2: SQVTM, ANQGSEA. DNA of the CDR3: TGCAGCGTTGTGGCAGAACCCTCTGGGGCCAACGTCCTGACTTTC. It yields the protein CSVVAEPSGANVLTF.

The chain employs TRBV21-1 and TRBJ2-7; TRBD1, the D gene given by the table, was not confirmed from the DNA. TRBV21-1 is tagged as a pseudogene. This CDR3 has 16 residues. The CDR3 protein is CASSRDGTGGNYEQYF. In DNA, the CDR3 is TGTGCCAGCAGCAGGGACGGTACAGGGGGGAACTACGAGCAGTACTTC.

The rearrangement links TRBV7-2 to TRBJ1-5; D unresolved. From germline, CDR1 is SGHTA and CDR2 FQGNSA. Between the trimmed V and J ends, which lost 1 base and 7 bases, there was a span of 14 bases. The CDR3 length is 15 residues. CDR3 amino acids: CASSLDSAGGQPQHF. The CDR3 DNA follows: TGTGCCAGCAGCTTAGATTCGGCGGGCGGGCAGCCCCAGCATTTT.

The rearrangement joins TRBV5-4 to TRBJ1-2; 10 bases fit TRBD1. The trim removed 4 bases at V and 6 bases at J, leaving 6 bases unmatched. Germline CDR1 SGHNT, CDR2 YYREEE (reference sequence). The CDR3 loop spans 14 amino acids. This CDR3 reads CASSTETGGNGYTF. The CDR3 DNA reads TGTGCCAGCAGCACTGAGACAGGGGGCAATGGCTACACCTTC.

This chain links TRBV3-1 (or the pseudogene TRBV3-2) with TRBJ2-7; 12 bases line up with TRBD2. With V trimmed by 4 bases and J by 4 bases, 17 bases remained unmatched. The CDR3 covers 19 residues. CDR1 LGHDT and CDR2 YNNKEL come from the germline V gene (reference sequence). The CDR3 here is CASSRLGASGGAMVYEQYF. Written as DNA, the CDR3 is TGTGCCAGCAGCCGACTTGGGGCTAGCGGGGGGGCCATGGTGTACGAGCAGTACTTC.

This rearrangement joins TRBV6-1 to TRBJ1-2; D may be TRBD1 (6 bases). CDR1 and CDR2 (germline): MNHNS, SASEGT. CDR3 length: 15 amino acids. Trimming pared 5 bases from V and 5 bases from J, leaving 18 bases between. This CDR3 reads CASSFEGESRYGYTF. As DNA, the CDR3 is TGTGCCAGCAGTTTTGAGGGGGAGAGCAGATATGGCTACACCTTC.